This passage covers 3 T cell receptor beta chains from one sample sequenced in a study of neurological immune-mediated disorders. TCRdb processed the 5' RACE reads anew with MiXCR; each CDR3 protein has one entry. The repertoire holds under 90,000 distinct CDR3 sequences, with 10% as singletons. What was sequenced was PBMCs. The receptors were gathered from a man in his forties in good health.

This clonotype was recorded many times. The rearrangement links TRBV3-1 to TRBJ2-7; maybe TRBD2 (5 bases). Germline CDR1 and CDR2: LGHDT and YNNKEL (reference sequence). The CDR3 consists of 12 residues. V lost 1 base to trimming and J lost 11 bases, with 12 bases between them. CDR3 amino acids: CASSQGSLGEYF. The CDR3 DNA follows: TGTGCCAGCAGCCAAGGTTCCCTCGGGGAGTACTTC.

This clonotype was seen repeatedly, ten times or more. This chain joins TRBV7-9 and TRBJ2-1; 7 bases line up with TRBD2. CDR1 is SEHNR and CDR2 is FQNEAQ in the germline V gene (reference sequence). The CDR3 length is 15 residues. J gave up 12 bases and V 3 bases, and 14 bases lay outside the gene matches. As DNA, the CDR3 is TGTGCCAGCAGCTTTACGGGGGGACCGCACATAGCGCAGTTCTTC. Translation gives CASSFTGGPHIAQFF.

This clonotype occurred many times. The chain has TRBV9 and TRBJ1-6; D uncertain. The CDR3 is 15 amino acids. V lost 0 bases to trimming and J lost 6 bases, with 10 bases between them. Germline assignment: CDR1 SGDLS and CDR2 YYNGEE. The DNA for the CDR3 is TGTGCCAGCAGCGTAGGGTCTTACGGTAATTCACCCCTCCACTTT. It is translated as CASSVGSYGNSPLHF.